The present T cell receptor (beta chain) was sequenced within a study of blood T cell repertoires in COVID-19. As for the study in general: From the United States, Italy and Spain came samples of acute and convalescent COVID-19. The analysed material was cDNA or gDNA that came from T cells, B-cell-depleted T cells, or PBMCs.

Sequencing was performed with immunoSEQ multiplex PCR; in TCRdb, only in-frame clones are kept and a portion is missing. The table has tens of thousands of clones, 65% to 85% seen once. Germline CDR1 is MNHEY and CDR2 is SMNVEV (reference sequence). There are 13 residues in the CDR3. Between the trimmed V and J ends, which lost 9 bases and 0 bases, there was a span of 8 bases. Sample: peripheral blood. This TCR was sampled from a man aged 65-85 years with acute or convalescent COVID-19. This chain uses TRBV27 with TRBJ1-4, with a possible D match to TRBD1 (5 bases). The CDR3 is CASSTATNEKLFF. The CDR3 region has the DNA TGTGCCAGTTCGACAGCAACTAATGAAAAACTGTTTTTT.